This T cell receptor beta chain was retrieved from a study of blood T cell repertoires in COVID-19. The protocol was immunoSEQ multiplex PCR, while the TCRdb copy is restricted to in-frame clones and leaves out a portion. The table lists around 150,000 clones, about 90% of them singletons. The V and J ends lost 6 bases and 2 bases, in that order; junction bases with no gene match: 6. Per germline, CDR1 MNHEY and CDR2 SVGAGI. This CDR3 is built from 15 residues. Sequencing used peripheral blood. The origin of this receptor is a man in his fifties with active or convalescent COVID-19. The genes are TRBV6-5 and TRBJ1-5, with 8 bases identical to TRBD1. The chain's CDR3 is CASRRQGNGNQPQHF. CDR3 DNA sequence: TGTGCCAGCAGAAGACAGGGGAACGGCAATCAGCCCCAGCATTTT.